This T cell receptor (beta chain) was observed in a study of shared clonotypes between healthy human individuals. V was cut by 3 bases and J by 4 bases, with 13 bases left in between. The CDR3 loop spans 14 amino acids. Germline assignment: CDR1 MDHEN and CDR2 SYDVKM. The repertoire was sequenced with immunoSEQ multiplex PCR; TCRdb's copy has only in-frame clones and lacks some. The sample holds 2.3 million or so clones, 85% to 95% seen once. Sequenced input: naive CD4+ T cells from PBMCs. Described subset: CD45RA+ positively selected. The sequence came from a man aged 18 to 35 in good health. Some clones in this sample may be carry-over from other donors' samples. The rearrangement uses TRBV28 and TRBJ2-7; D remains unclear. CDR3 in DNA: TGTGCCAGCAGTTTTCAGGTAACCTCATACGAGCAGTACTTC. Its protein is CASSFQVTSYEQYF.